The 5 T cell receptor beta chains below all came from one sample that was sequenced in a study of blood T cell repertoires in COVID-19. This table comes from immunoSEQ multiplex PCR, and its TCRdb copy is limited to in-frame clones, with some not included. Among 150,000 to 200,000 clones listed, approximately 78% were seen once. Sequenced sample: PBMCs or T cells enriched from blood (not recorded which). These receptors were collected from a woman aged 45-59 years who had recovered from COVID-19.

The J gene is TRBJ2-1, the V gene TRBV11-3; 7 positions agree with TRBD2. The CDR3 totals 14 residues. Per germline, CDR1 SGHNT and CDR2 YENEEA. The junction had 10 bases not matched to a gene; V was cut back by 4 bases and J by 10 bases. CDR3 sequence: CASSSTGGRSEQFF. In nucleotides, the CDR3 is TGTGCCAGCAGCTCAACTGGCGGGAGAAGCGAGCAGTTCTTC.

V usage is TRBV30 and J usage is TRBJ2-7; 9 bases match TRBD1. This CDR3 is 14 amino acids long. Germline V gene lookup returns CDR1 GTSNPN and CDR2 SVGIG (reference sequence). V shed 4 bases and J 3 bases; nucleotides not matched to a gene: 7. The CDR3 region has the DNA TGTGCCTGGATTCGACAGGGGGAGGTCTACGAGCAGTACTTC. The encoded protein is CAWIRQGEVYEQYF.

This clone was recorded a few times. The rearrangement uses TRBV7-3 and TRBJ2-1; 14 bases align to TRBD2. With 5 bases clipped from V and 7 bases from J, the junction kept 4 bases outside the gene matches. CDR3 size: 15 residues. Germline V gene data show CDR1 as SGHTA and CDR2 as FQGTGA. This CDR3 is CASSGGTSGSNEQFF. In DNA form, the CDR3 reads TGTGCCAGCAGCGGCGGGACTAGCGGGAGTAATGAGCAGTTCTTC.

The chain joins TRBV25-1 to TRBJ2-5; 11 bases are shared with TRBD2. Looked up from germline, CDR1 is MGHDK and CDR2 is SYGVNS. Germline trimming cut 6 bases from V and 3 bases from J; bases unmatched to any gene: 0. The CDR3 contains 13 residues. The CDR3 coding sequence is TGTGCCAGCAGACTAGCGGGGGAAGAGACCCAGTACTTC. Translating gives CASRLAGEETQYF.

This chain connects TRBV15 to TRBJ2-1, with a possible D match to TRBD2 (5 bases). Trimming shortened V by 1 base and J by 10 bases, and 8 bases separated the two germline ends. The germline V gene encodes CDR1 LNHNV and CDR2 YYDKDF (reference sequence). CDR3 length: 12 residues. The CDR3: CATSRVSGEQFF. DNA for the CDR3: TGTGCCACCAGCAGAGTGTCGGGAGAGCAGTTCTTC. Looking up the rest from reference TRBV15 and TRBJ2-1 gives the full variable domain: DAMVIQNPRYQVTQFGKPVTLSCSQTLNHNVMYWYQQKSSQAPKLLFHYYDKDFNNEADTPDNFQSRRPNTSFCFLDIRSPGLGDTAMYLCATSRVSGEQFFGPGTRLTVL.